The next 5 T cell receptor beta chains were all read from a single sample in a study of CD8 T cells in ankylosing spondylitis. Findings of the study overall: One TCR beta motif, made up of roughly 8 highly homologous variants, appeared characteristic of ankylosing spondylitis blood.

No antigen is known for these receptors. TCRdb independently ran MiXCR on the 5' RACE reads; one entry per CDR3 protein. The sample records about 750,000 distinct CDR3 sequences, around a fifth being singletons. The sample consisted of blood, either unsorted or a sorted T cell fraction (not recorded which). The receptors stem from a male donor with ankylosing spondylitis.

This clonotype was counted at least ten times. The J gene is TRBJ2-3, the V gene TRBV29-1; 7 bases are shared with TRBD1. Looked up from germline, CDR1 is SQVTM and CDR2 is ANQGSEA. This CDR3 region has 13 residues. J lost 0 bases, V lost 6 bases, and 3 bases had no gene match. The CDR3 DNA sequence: TGCAGCGTACAGGGGCCTAGCACAGATACGCAGTATTTT. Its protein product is CSVQGPSTDTQYF.

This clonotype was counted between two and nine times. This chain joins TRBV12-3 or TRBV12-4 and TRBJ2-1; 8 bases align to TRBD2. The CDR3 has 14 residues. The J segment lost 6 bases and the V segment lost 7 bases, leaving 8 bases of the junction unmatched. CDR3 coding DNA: TGTGCCAGCAAGGTCTCTAGCGGGTTCAATGAGCAGTTCTTC. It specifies CASKVSSGFNEQFF.

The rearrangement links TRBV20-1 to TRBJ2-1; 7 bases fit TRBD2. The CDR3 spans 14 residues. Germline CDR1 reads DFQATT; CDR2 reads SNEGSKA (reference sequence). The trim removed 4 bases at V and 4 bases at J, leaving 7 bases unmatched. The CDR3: CSATPLAVYNEQFF. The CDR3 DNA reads TGCAGTGCTACGCCCCTAGCGGTATACAATGAGCAGTTCTTC.

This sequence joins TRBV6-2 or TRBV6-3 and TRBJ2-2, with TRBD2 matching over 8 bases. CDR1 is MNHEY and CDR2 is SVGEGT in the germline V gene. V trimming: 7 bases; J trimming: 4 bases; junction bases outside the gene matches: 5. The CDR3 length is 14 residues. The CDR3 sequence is CASKAGGTTGELFF. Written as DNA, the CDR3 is TGTGCCAGCAAGGCGGGAGGCACCACCGGGGAGCTGTTTTTT.

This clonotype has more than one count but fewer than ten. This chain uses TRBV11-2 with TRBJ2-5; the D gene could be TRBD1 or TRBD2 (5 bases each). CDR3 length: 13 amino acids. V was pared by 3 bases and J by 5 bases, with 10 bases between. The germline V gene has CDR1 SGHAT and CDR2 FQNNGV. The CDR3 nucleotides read TGTGCCAGCAGCTTGGGGGACGCGGAGACCCAGTACTTC. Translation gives CASSLGDAETQYF.